A selection of T cell receptor beta chains follows, all from one sample in a study of response to subunit inactivated influenza vaccine. TCRdb ran MiXCR on the RT-PCR reads and lists one entry per CDR3 protein. Of 250,000 to 350,000 distinct CDR3 sequences in the sample, about 20% are singletons; the top ten hold about a tenth. This specimen consisted of PBMCs from blood, obtained less than 22 months after vaccination. The source of these receptors is a man aged 45 to 75 who received an inactivated influenza vaccine. Each CDR3 is given with its conserved first and last residue. Each record gives: V gene, CDR3 length, clone size, D gene, J gene, CDR3 DNA, CDR3 protein. The D gene is left open where the match is weak. Only part of the rows carry a size: once, few, many, or a class if the clone is expanded.

>TRBV5-4|14|-|TRBD1|TRBJ2-7
TGTGCCAGCAGTCTCTCCGGGACAGAGTACGAGCAGTACTTC
CASSLSGTEYEQYF
>TRBV28|19|-|TRBD2|TRBJ2-1
TGTGCCAGCTTGGGACTAGCGGGGGGTTGGGTTATCTCCTACAATGAGCAGTTCTTC
CASLGLAGGWVISYNEQFF
>TRBV7-8|17|once|TRBD2|TRBJ2-1
TGTGCCAGCAGCTTATGGGCTAGCGGGGGAGATGACAATGAGCAGTTCTTC
CASSLWASGGDDNEQFF
>TRBV5-1|14|-|-|TRBJ2-7
TGCGCCAGTAGAGGCAGCAGGGCGTCCTACGAGCAGTACTTC
CASRGSRASYEQYF
>TRBV6-2/TRBV6-3|16|many|-|TRBJ1-5
TGTGCCAGCAGTCCGTGGACAAGATATAGCAATCAGCCCCAGCATTTT
CASSPWTRYSNQPQHF
>TRBV30|13|-|TRBD1|TRBJ2-7
TGTGCCTGGACCGGGACAGGGAACTACGAGCAGTACTTC
CAWTGTGNYEQYF
>TRBV25-1|13|-|TRBD2|TRBJ2-7
TGTGCCAGCAGTGGGGGGACTAGCGGGAGTCTGTACTTC
CASSGGTSGSLYF
>TRBV5-1|13|few|-|TRBJ1-1
TGCGCCAGCAGCTTTGGTAAAGGAATTGAAGCTTTCTTT
CASSFGKGIEAFF
>TRBV5-1|13|-|-|TRBJ2-3
TGCGCCAGCAGCACGACCTTCACAGATACGCAGTATTTT
CASSTTFTDTQYF
>TRBV5-6|15|-|-|TRBJ1-2
TGTGCCAGCAGCCGTCGGGAGGTCCTAGGTACGGGCTACACCTTC
CASSRREVLGTGYTF
>TRBV12-3/TRBV12-4|11|many|-|TRBJ2-1
TGTGCCAGCAGGTCCGATGGGACGCAGTTCTTC
CASRSDGTQFF
>TRBV15|15|few|-|TRBJ2-3
TGTGCCACCAGCAGTGGTCGAGTTTTAGGAGATACGCAGTATTTT
CATSSGRVLGDTQYF
>TRBV12-3/TRBV12-4|12|-|-|TRBJ1-2
TGTGCCAGCAGCCAGATCCTTCGCGGCTACACCTTC
CASSQILRGYTF
>TRBV12-3/TRBV12-4|12|once|TRBD1|TRBJ1-2
TGTGCCAGCAGTCGCGACAGGGCTTGCTACACCTTC
CASSRDRACYTF
>TRBV5-1|15|-|-|TRBJ1-4
TGCGCCAGCAGCAAAAACACACCAACTAATGAAAAACTGTTTTTT
CASSKNTPTNEKLFF
>TRBV7-2|15|few|-|TRBJ1-3
TGTGCCAGCAGCTTAGCGTGGGGGACCGGAAACACCATATATTTT
CASSLAWGTGNTIYF
>TRBV12-3/TRBV12-4|14|-|TRBD2|TRBJ2-7
TGTGCCAGCAGTTTGCTAGAGGGAGGGTACGAGCAGTACTTC
CASSLLEGGYEQYF
>TRBV20-1|13|few|-|TRBJ1-5
TGCAGTGCTAGATCGGCAGCTGATCAGCCCCAGCATTTT
CSARSAADQPQHF
>TRBV12-3/TRBV12-4|13|-|-|TRBJ1-1
TGTGCCAGCAGCCCGGGAAGCCAAACTGAAGCTTTCTTT
CASSPGSQTEAFF
>TRBV12-3/TRBV12-4|13|many|-|TRBJ1-1
TGTGCCAGCAGCTGGTTAGGGAACACTGAAGCTTTCTTT
CASSWLGNTEAFF
>TRBV29-1|13|few|-|TRBJ2-1
TGCAGCGTAGCGAACAATAACTACAATGAGCAGTTCTTC
CSVANNNYNEQFF
>TRBV6-2/TRBV6-3|15|-|-|TRBJ1-2
TGTGCCAGCAGTAAGAACCCCAGGGATAGCTATGGCTACACCTTC
CASSKNPRDSYGYTF
>TRBV20-1|14|-|TRBD1|TRBJ1-2
TGCAGTGCTAGTCATAATCAGGGGGATGGGGGCTACACCTTC
CSASHNQGDGGYTF
>TRBV28|17|-|TRBD1|TRBJ2-7
TGTGCCAGCAGGGTCACCGGGACAGGGGTTACCTCCTACGAGCAGTACTTC
CASRVTGTGVTSYEQYF
>TRBV10-2|15|-|TRBD2|TRBJ2-7
TGCGCCAGCAGAGTTACTAGCGGGGGGGCCCACGAGCAGTACTTC
CASRVTSGGAHEQYF
>TRBV24-1|14|-|TRBD1|TRBJ1-2
TGTGCCACCAGTGGGACAGGGGGCGGCTATGGCTACACCTTC
CATSGTGGGYGYTF
>TRBV10-2|18|-|TRBD2|TRBJ2-5
TGCGCCAGCAGCGTGGAGCTGGGACTAGCGGGCGCGCAAGAGACCCAGTACTTC
CASSVELGLAGAQETQYF
>TRBV24-1|14|few|-|TRBJ1-5
TGTGCCACCAGTGATTCATTACGACCTGAACCCCAGCATTTT
CATSDSLRPEPQHF
>TRBV7-2|15|many|TRBD2|TRBJ2-1
TGTGCCAGCAGGGACGGGACTAGCGGGTACAATGAGCAGTTCTTC
CASRDGTSGYNEQFF
>TRBV10-3|13|-|TRBD2|TRBJ2-7
TGTGCCATCAGTCCTACTAGCGATCACGAGCAGTACTTC
CAISPTSDHEQYF
>TRBV12-3/TRBV12-4|14|many|-|TRBJ1-2
TGTGCCAGCAGTTTAACAGGGTCTAGTCTTGGCTACACCTTC
CASSLTGSSLGYTF
>TRBV20-1|13|many|-|TRBJ1-1
TGCAGTGCTAGAGATGGGGACAAAGCTGAAGCTTTCTTT
CSARDGDKAEAFF
>TRBV15|17|-|-|TRBJ1-5
TGTGCCACCAGCAGAGGTCAGGGGACTGAAGACAATCAGCCCCAGCATTTT
CATSRGQGTEDNQPQHF
>TRBV5-1|13|-|TRBD1|TRBJ1-2
TGCGCCAGCAGCTCCGACAGGGTATCCGGCTACACCTTC
CASSSDRVSGYTF
>TRBV29-1|15|few|TRBD2|TRBJ2-2
TGCAGCGTTGCGGCTAGCGGGGGATTTACCGGGGAGCTGTTTTTT
CSVAASGGFTGELFF
>TRBV20-1|15|-|TRBD2|TRBJ2-5
TGCAGTGCTAGAGATGGGCGGGAGGCTGAAGAGACCCAGTACTTC
CSARDGREAEETQYF
>TRBV12-3/TRBV12-4|16|-|-|TRBJ1-2
TGTGCCAGCAGTTTACAGGGGTTACCCGGGCTCTATGGCTACACCTTC
CASSLQGLPGLYGYTF
>TRBV5-5|16|few|TRBD1|TRBJ1-1
TGTGCCAGCAGCTTGTTAGGCGGGACAGCGAACACTGAAGCTTTCTTT
CASSLLGGTANTEAFF
>TRBV27|15|-|-|TRBJ2-2
TGTGCCAGCAGTTTAATCTTTGGAACCACCGGGGAGCTGTTTTTT
CASSLIFGTTGELFF
>TRBV10-3|17|-|-|TRBJ1-1
TGTGCCATCAGTGAGCTGGGGGACCGTAGGATGAACACTGAAGCTTTCTTT
CAISELGDRRMNTEAFF
>TRBV6-2/TRBV6-3|15|-|-|TRBJ1-3
TGTGCCAGCAGATCAACTGGGACGGCTGGAAACACCATATATTTT
CASRSTGTAGNTIYF
>TRBV29-1|13|few|-|TRBJ1-1
TGCAGCGTTGATAGACACCAGAACACTGAAGCTTTCTTT
CSVDRHQNTEAFF
>TRBV12-3/TRBV12-4|15|few|TRBD1|TRBJ1-2
TGTGCCAGCAGTTTAGACCACGGACAGGGGTATGGCTACACCTTC
CASSLDHGQGYGYTF
>TRBV2|17|-|-|TRBJ1-1
TGTGCCAGCAGTCATCAGGGGCCGTCTAGGGGTGTCACTGAAGCTTTCTTT
CASSHQGPSRGVTEAFF
>TRBV6-1|13|-|-|TRBJ2-7
TGTGCCAGCAACGGGCTGAATTCCTACGAGCAGTACTTC
CASNGLNSYEQYF
>TRBV5-1|14|-|-|TRBJ1-3
TGCGCCAGCAGCGACGTAAGCTCTGGAAACACCATATATTTT
CASSDVSSGNTIYF
>TRBV19|14|few|-|TRBJ1-1
TGTGCCAGTACTTTCCCGGGTATGGAGACTGAAGCTTTCTTT
CASTFPGMETEAFF
>TRBV20-1|13|many|-|TRBJ1-1
TGCAGTGCTAGTTCAGGGATCCACACTGAAGCTTTCTTT
CSASSGIHTEAFF
>TRBV7-9|16|many|-|TRBJ1-1
TGTGCCAGCAGCTCCGGTCCACAGACTAGGAGCACTGAAGCTTTCTTT
CASSSGPQTRSTEAFF
>TRBV12-3/TRBV12-4|11|many|-|TRBJ1-6
TGTGCCAGCAGTTTAGGGGCACCCCTCCACTTT
CASSLGAPLHF
>TRBV12-3/TRBV12-4|15|few|-|TRBJ1-5
TGTGCCAGCAGTCCGATAGGGGGGGTTGATCAGCCCCAGCATTTT
CASSPIGGVDQPQHF
>TRBV6-2/TRBV6-3|18|-|TRBD2|TRBJ2-1
TGTGCCAGCAGTTACTTGTTTTTGGCTAGCGGGAGTGTGGCTGAGCAGTTCTTC
CASSYLFLASGSVAEQFF
>TRBV4-1|14|many|-|TRBJ1-6
TGCGCCAGCAGCCAGGTTGGGGCGAATTCACCCCTCCACTTT
CASSQVGANSPLHF
>TRBV11-3|17|-|TRBD2|TRBJ2-3
TGTGCCAGCAGCCGGGGGACTAGCGGGAGTGCCACAGATACGCAGTATTTT
CASSRGTSGSATDTQYF